Sequencing of this TCR beta chain was carried out in a study of T cell responses to AZD1222 COVID-19 vaccine. Only in-frame clones appear in the TCRdb table, and some are missing; sequencing was by immunoSEQ multiplex PCR. The table shows 150,000 to 200,000 clones, with around 90% occurring only once. This clone was seen a handful of times. The CDR3 consists of 14 residues. CDR1 and CDR2 from the germline V gene are ENHRY and SYGVKD. V was cut by 1 base and J by 8 bases, with 14 bases left in between. The sample in question was peripheral blood, obtained on day 0 of AZD1222 vaccination. The rearrangement joins TRBV10-3 to TRBJ1-2, with D possibly being TRBD1 (5 bases). The sequence was obtained from an adult in good health. This CDR3 is CAISELTQGNGYTF. The DNA of the CDR3 is TGTGCCATCAGTGAGTTAACTCAGGGAAACGGCTACACCTTC.